The rows below give T cell receptor beta chains drawn from one sample of a study of blood T cells in healthy people across ages. TCRdb itself ran the 5' RACE reads through MiXCR, one entry per CDR3 protein. This sample has approximately 1,700,000 distinct CDR3 sequences, with about 39% found just once. The sequencing sample was made of blood. These receptors came from a human donor in good health. The CDR3 runs from the conserved cysteine through the conserved F or W. The D gene is left open where the match is weak. Size is omitted from some rows. Given values are once, few, many or a class for expanded clones.

d_call	v_call	clone_size	j_call	cdr3_aa	cdr3_nt
.	TRBV20-1	.	TRBJ1-1	CSVPRRENTEAFF	TGCAGTGTCCCTCGACGGGAGAACACTGAAGCTTTCTTT
.	TRBV12-3/TRBV12-4	once	TRBJ2-1	CASSFTRQAHEQFF	TGTGCCAGCAGTTTCACTAGACAGGCTCATGAGCAGTTCTTC
.	TRBV9	.	TRBJ1-2	CASSETSTGVRGYGYTF	TGTGCCAGCAGTGAAACTTCGACGGGGGTAAGGGGCTATGGCTACACCTTC
.	TRBV7-8	.	TRBJ2-7	CASSLVSARDYEQYF	TGTGCCAGCAGCTTAGTGAGTGCGAGGGACTACGAGCAGTACTTC
.	TRBV7-9	.	TRBJ2-7	CASSNSTHLTYEQYF	TGTGCCAGCAGCAACAGTACTCACCTCACCTACGAGCAGTACTTC
TRBD2	TRBV13	.	TRBJ2-7	CASSLLAGESYEQYF	TGTGCCAGCAGCCTACTAGCGGGGGAGTCCTACGAGCAGTACTTC
.	TRBV4-3	many	TRBJ2-6	CASSQSQSISGANVLTF	TGCGCCAGCAGCCAATCCCAGTCTATCTCTGGGGCCAACGTCCTGACTTTC
.	TRBV12-3/TRBV12-4	.	TRBJ1-2	CASRLSENYGYTF	TGTGCCAGCAGGTTGTCGGAAAACTATGGCTACACCTTC
.	TRBV7-9	few	TRBJ2-4	CASSLYGTTEEAKNIQYF	TGTGCCAGCAGCTTATACGGGACAACCGAGGAAGCCAAAAACATTCAGTACTTC
.	TRBV20-1	.	TRBJ1-3	CSARDLRAGASGNTIYF	TGTAGTGCTAGAGATTTGAGGGCAGGCGCCTCTGGAAACACCATATATTTT
TRBD2	TRBV29-1	once	TRBJ2-5	CSVDWEGPVETQYF	TGCAGCGTTGATTGGGAGGGCCCTGTGGAGACCCAGTACTTC
.	TRBV29-1	.	TRBJ1-2	CSVLGGAHYGYTF	TGCAGCGTCCTAGGGGGGGCCCATTACGGCTACACCTTC
.	TRBV7-2	few	TRBJ2-1	CASSLASDSYNEQFF	TGTGCCAGCAGCTTAGCGAGCGACAGTTACAATGAGCAGTTCTTC
.	TRBV6-6	.	TRBJ2-7	CASSYSTTGSPYGQYF	TGTGCCAGCAGTTACTCCACAACAGGGAGCCCCTACGGGCAGTACTTC
.	TRBV7-2	few	TRBJ2-7	CASSQPHYEQYF	TGTGCCAGCAGTCAACCGCACTACGAGCAGTACTTC
.	TRBV5-6	few	TRBJ2-5	CASSYRIRETQYF	TGTGCCAGCAGCTACCGGATACGAGAGACCCAGTACTTC
.	TRBV9	.	TRBJ1-6	CASSVESNSPLHF	TGTGCCAGCAGCGTAGAGTCCAATTCACCCCTCCACTTT
.	TRBV3-1	.	TRBJ1-6	CASSQLSGNSPLHF	TGTGCCAGCAGCCAATTGAGCGGGAATTCACCCCTCCACTTT
.	TRBV5-1	few	TRBJ2-3	CASSLTSRRADTQYF	TGCGCCAGCAGCTTGACGTCACGGAGGGCAGATACGCAGTATTTT
TRBD2	TRBV11-2	.	TRBJ2-5	CASSLVLAGDRTQYF	TGTGCCAGCAGCTTAGTCCTAGCGGGGGATCGGACCCAGTACTTC
TRBD1	TRBV4-2	.	TRBJ1-2	CASSQAPGTVDYGYTF	TGTGCCAGCAGCCAAGCCCCCGGGACAGTAGACTATGGCTACACCTTC
TRBD1	TRBV6-4	.	TRBJ2-7	CASRLPRTGDEQYF	TGTGCCAGCAGATTACCAAGGACAGGGGACGAGCAGTACTTC
TRBD1	TRBV9	few	TRBJ1-6	CASSGDTGTENSPLHF	TGTGCCAGCAGCGGAGACACCGGGACAGAGAATTCACCCCTCCACTTT
.	TRBV3-1	few	TRBJ2-3	CASSQDEGNTDTQYF	TGTGCCAGCAGCCAAGACGAGGGTAACACAGATACGCAGTATTTT
.	TRBV27	few	TRBJ1-5	CASSGFNQPQHF	TGTGCCAGCAGCGGTTTCAATCAGCCCCAGCATTTT
.	TRBV18	.	TRBJ1-2	CASSPSGFVDYGYTF	TGTGCCAGCTCACCTTCAGGGTTTGTCGACTATGGCTACACCTTC
.	TRBV20-1	few	TRBJ2-3	CSAPRLDTQYF	TGCAGTGCACCCCGACTGGATACGCAGTATTTT
TRBD1	TRBV2	.	TRBJ2-7	CASRSPTGSYEQYF	TGTGCCAGCAGGAGCCCGACAGGGTCATACGAGCAGTACTTC
.	TRBV5-1	.	TRBJ1-5	CASSLNGFYSNQPQHF	TGCGCCAGCAGCTTGAACGGGTTTTATAGCAATCAGCCCCAGCATTTT
.	TRBV5-6	once	TRBJ2-2	CASSLTRTPGELFF	TGTGCCAGCAGCCTGACCCGGACGCCCGGGGAGCTGTTTTTT
TRBD1	TRBV7-2	.	TRBJ2-7	CACSSGGYNEQYF	TGTGCCTGCAGCTCAGGGGGTTATAACGAGCAGTACTTC
.	TRBV6-5	few	TRBJ1-1	CASSYGWGNGEAFF	TGTGCCAGCAGTTACGGATGGGGTAACGGGGAAGCTTTCTTT
.	TRBV27	.	TRBJ2-1	CASSLIQGPPNNEQFF	TGTGCCAGCAGTTTAATACAGGGCCCCCCTAACAATGAGCAGTTCTTC
.	TRBV12-3/TRBV12-4	.	TRBJ1-2	CASSLDRTYGHTF	TGTGCCAGCAGTCTAGACAGGACCTATGGCCACACCTTC
.	TRBV7-2	many	TRBJ1-2	CASSLIPEANYGYTF	TGTGCCAGCAGCTTAATCCCGGAGGCTAACTATGGCTACACCTTC
TRBD2	TRBV9	.	TRBJ2-7	CASSVAAGGRDEQYF	TGTGCCAGCAGCGTTGCAGCGGGGGGGCGCGACGAGCAGTACTTC
.	TRBV29-1	.	TRBJ2-7	CSVEEPARADEQYF	TGCAGCGTTGAAGAACCCGCCAGGGCCGACGAGCAGTACTTC
.	TRBV11-2	few	TRBJ2-1	CASSAINEQFF	TGTGCCAGCAGCGCTATCAATGAGCAGTTCTTC
.	TRBV7-2	few	TRBJ1-2	CASSYSTVGGIDGYTF	TGTGCCAGCAGCTACAGTACTGTAGGAGGGATTGATGGCTACACCTTC
TRBD2	TRBV5-1	few	TRBJ2-2	CASSPGLAGPNTGELFF	TGCGCCAGCAGCCCTGGACTAGCGGGCCCCAACACCGGGGAGCTGTTTTTT
.	TRBV7-6	.	TRBJ1-1	CAGSFSMNTEAFF	TGTGCCGGCAGCTTTAGTATGAACACTGAAGCTTTCTTT
TRBD1	TRBV6-2/TRBV6-3	few	TRBJ1-5	CASSYSWTGYQPQHF	TGTGCCAGCAGTTACTCGTGGACAGGGTATCAGCCCCAGCATTTT
.	TRBV4-1	.	TRBJ2-7	CASSRNSDVTGSYEQYF	TGCGCCAGCAGCCGGAACTCGGATGTCACTGGGTCCTACGAGCAGTACTTC
TRBD2	TRBV29-1	.	TRBJ2-3	CSVDWAGEFTDTQYF	TGCAGCGTTGATTGGGCGGGGGAATTTACAGATACGCAGTATTTT
.	TRBV4-3	.	TRBJ2-2	CASSQDERKSFAGELFF	TGCGCCAGCAGCCAAGACGAGCGGAAATCGTTCGCCGGGGAGCTGTTTTTT
TRBD1	TRBV27	.	TRBJ2-3	CASSSKDRGRSTDTQYF	TGTGCCAGCAGTTCAAAAGACAGGGGGAGGAGCACAGATACGCAGTATTTT
TRBD1	TRBV7-9	.	TRBJ1-1	CALTRGRRAFF	TGTGCTCTAACTAGGGGGCGCAGGGCTTTCTTT
TRBD1	TRBV11-1	.	TRBJ2-3	CASMDRGARTDTQYF	TGTGCCAGCATGGACAGGGGAGCCCGCACAGATACGCAGTATTTT
.	TRBV5-5	.	TRBJ2-1	CASSFTGNAALNEQFF	TGTGCCAGCAGCTTCACAGGGAATGCGGCACTAAATGAGCAGTTCTTC
.	TRBV29-1	few	TRBJ1-4	CSVGWRDEKLFF	TGCAGCGTTGGGTGGAGGGATGAAAAACTGTTTTTT
.	TRBV10-3	few	TRBJ2-5	CAISESINTQETQYF	TGTGCCATCAGTGAGTCGATAAATACCCAAGAGACCCAGTACTTC
.	TRBV28	few	TRBJ2-3	CASSLNPNPRADTQYF	TGTGCCAGCAGTTTAAACCCAAATCCACGAGCAGATACGCAGTATTTT
.	TRBV5-4	many	TRBJ2-3	CASSLEPDTQYF	TGTGCCAGCAGCTTGGAGCCAGATACGCAGTATTTT
.	TRBV6-4	.	TRBJ2-4	CATRDQGRHNEQYF	TGTGCCACCCGGGATCAGGGACGCCACAATGAGCAGTACTTC
.	TRBV7-2	.	TRBJ2-6	CASSPPGVKGANVLTF	TGTGCCAGCAGCCCACCCGGGGTAAAAGGGGCCAACGTCCTGACTTTC
.	TRBV7-9	few	TRBJ1-1	CASSLRPSTEAFF	TGTGCCAGCAGCTTAAGACCGAGCACTGAAGCTTTCTTT